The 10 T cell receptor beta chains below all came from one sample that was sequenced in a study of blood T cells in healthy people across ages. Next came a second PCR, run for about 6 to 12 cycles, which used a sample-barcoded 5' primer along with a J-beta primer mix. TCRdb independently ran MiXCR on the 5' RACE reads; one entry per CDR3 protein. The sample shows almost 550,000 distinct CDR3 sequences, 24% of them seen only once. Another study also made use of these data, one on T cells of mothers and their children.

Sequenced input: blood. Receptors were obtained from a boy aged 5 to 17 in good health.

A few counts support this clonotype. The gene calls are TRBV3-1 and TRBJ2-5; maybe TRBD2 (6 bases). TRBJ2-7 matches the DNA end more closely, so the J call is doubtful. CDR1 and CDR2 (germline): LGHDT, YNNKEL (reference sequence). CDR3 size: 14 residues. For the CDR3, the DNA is TGTGCCAGCAGCCTATCGGGGGAATACTACGAGCAGTACTTC. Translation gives CASSLSGEYYEQYF.

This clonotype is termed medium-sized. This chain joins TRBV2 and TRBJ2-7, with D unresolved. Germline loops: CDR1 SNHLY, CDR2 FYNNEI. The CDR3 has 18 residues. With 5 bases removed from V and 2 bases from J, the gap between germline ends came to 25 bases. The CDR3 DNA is TGTGCCAGCAGTTTTCGGCTTTGGGAATTTGGCATGACCTACGAGCAGTACTTC. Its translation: CASSFRLWEFGMTYEQYF.

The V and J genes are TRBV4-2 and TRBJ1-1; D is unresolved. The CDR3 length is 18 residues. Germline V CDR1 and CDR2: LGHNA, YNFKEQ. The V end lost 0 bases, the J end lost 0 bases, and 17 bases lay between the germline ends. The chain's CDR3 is CASSQDLVGRILNTEAFF. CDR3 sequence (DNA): TGTGCCAGCAGCCAAGATCTGGTTGGAAGAATTCTGAACACTGAAGCTTTCTTT.

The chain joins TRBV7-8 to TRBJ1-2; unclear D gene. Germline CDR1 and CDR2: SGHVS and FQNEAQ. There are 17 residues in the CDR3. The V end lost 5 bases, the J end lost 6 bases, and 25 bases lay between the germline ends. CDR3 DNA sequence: TGTGCCAGCAGCACCCAACCACCCCGGGGAAAATTGAATGGCTACACCTTC. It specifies CASSTQPPRGKLNGYTF. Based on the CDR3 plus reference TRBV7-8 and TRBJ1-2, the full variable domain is GAGVSQSPRYKVAKRGQDVALRCDPISGHVSLFWYQQALGQGPEFLTYFQNEAQLDKSGLPSDRFFAERPEGSVSTLKIQRTQQEDSAVYLCASSTQPPRGKLNGYTFGSGTRLTVV.

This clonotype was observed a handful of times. CDR3 sequence reads: CASSPIARGHQNIQYF. The CDR3 nucleotides read TGTGCCAGCAGCCCAATCGCTCGGGGGCATCAAAACATTCAGTACTTC. This chain joins TRBV11-2 and TRBJ2-4; tentatively, D is TRBD1 or TRBD2 (6 bases each). Trimming took off 5 bases at V and 5 bases at J, with 19 bases between the two ends. The CDR3 length is 16 residues. Germline V gene data show CDR1 as SGHAT and CDR2 as FQNNGV.

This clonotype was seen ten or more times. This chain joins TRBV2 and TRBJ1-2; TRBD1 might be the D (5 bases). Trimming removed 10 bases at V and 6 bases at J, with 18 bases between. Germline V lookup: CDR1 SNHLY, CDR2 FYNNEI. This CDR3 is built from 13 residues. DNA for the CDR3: TGTGCCACCACAGGCCGTCGCGAGAATGGCTACACCTTC. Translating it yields CATTGRRENGYTF.

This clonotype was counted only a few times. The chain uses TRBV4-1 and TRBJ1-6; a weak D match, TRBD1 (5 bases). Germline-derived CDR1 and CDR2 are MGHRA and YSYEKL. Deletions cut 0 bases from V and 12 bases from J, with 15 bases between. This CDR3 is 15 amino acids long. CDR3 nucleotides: TGCGCCAGCAGCCAAGATATAGCAGGGTGGGAACCCCTCCACTTT. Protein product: CASSQDIAGWEPLHF.

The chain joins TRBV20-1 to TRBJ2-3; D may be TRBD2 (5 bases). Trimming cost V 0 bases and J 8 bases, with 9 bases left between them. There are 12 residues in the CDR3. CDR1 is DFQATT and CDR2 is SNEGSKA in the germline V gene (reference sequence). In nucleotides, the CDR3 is TGCAGTGCTAGAGATCCCGGGGTTACGCAGTATTTT. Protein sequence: CSARDPGVTQYF.

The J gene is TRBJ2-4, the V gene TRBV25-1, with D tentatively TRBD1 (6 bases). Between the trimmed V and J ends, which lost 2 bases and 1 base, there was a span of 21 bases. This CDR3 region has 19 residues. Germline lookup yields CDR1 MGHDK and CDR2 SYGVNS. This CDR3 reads CASSEDARNRAEAKNIQYF. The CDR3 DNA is TGTGCCAGCAGTGAAGATGCAAGGAACAGGGCAGAGGCCAAAAACATTCAGTACTTC. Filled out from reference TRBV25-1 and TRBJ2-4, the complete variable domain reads EADIYQTPRYLVIGTGKKITLECSQTMGHDKMYWYQQDPGMELHLIHYSYGVNSTEKGDLSSESTVSRIRTEHFPLTLESARPSHTSQYLCASSEDARNRAEAKNIQYFGAGTRLSVL.

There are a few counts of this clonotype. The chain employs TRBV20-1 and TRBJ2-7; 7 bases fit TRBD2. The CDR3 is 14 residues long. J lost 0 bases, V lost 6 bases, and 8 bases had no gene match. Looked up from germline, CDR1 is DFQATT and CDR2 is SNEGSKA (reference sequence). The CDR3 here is CSALTGGISYEQYF. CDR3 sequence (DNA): TGCAGTGCGCTTACCGGGGGGATCTCCTACGAGCAGTACTTC.